The rows below give T cell receptor beta chains drawn from one sample of a study of CD8 T cells in Susac syndrome. TCRdb called the immunoSEQ multiplex PCR reads again in MiXCR, with one record for every CDR3 protein. The table shows about 71,000 distinct CDR3 sequences, with 93% occurring only once. The sequencing sample was made of CD4+ T cells from PBMCs. Receptor source: a human donor with Susac syndrome. The CDR3 runs from the conserved cysteine through the conserved F or W. D genes are given only for firm matches. Size tells how often a clone was seen (once, few, many) or the class of an expanded clone, and some rows leave it out.

size	V	J	D	DNA	CDR3
.	TRBV6-5	TRBJ2-3	.	TGTGCCAGCAGTTTGGGTCCAAGGACCTCATTACTGAACACAGATACGCAGTATTTT	CASSLGPRTSLLNTDTQYF
.	TRBV2	TRBJ1-1	.	TGTGCCAGCAATAGCGATCTGGGGGGGAATAAGGCTGAAGCTTTCTTT	CASNSDLGGNKAEAFF
.	TRBV20-1	TRBJ2-2	TRBD1	TGCAGTGCTGCCAATCCGGGACAGGGGATCGCCGGGGAGCTGTTTTTT	CSAANPGQGIAGELFF
once	TRBV6-5	TRBJ2-3	.	TGTGCCAGCAGTTTTACTAGAAGGCGTGCAGATACGCAGTATTTT	CASSFTRRRADTQYF
.	TRBV12-3/TRBV12-4	TRBJ2-1	.	TGTGCCAGCAGTTTAGAGTCGGGTGCGGTTCTCAATGAGCAGTTCTTC	CASSLESGAVLNEQFF
few	TRBV11-2	TRBJ2-7	TRBD1	TGTGCCAGCAGCCCCGGGACAGCCGGCGAGCAGTACTTC	CASSPGTAGEQYF
.	TRBV18	TRBJ2-7	TRBD1	TGTGCCAGCTCACCCGGGACAGCCTACGAGCAGTACTTC	CASSPGTAYEQYF
.	TRBV19	TRBJ1-5	.	TGTGCCAGTAGTCTGCGTGGGCGGGGGCTGGTCAATCAGCCCCAGCATTTT	CASSLRGRGLVNQPQHF
.	TRBV28	TRBJ1-1	.	TGTGCCAGCAGAACTCGGACAGAAGGAAACACTGAAGCTTTCTTT	CASRTRTEGNTEAFF
.	TRBV7-8	TRBJ2-4	.	TGTGCCAGCAGCTTAGTCGAGACAGAAAACATTCAGTACTTC	CASSLVETENIQYF
.	TRBV3-1	TRBJ2-1	.	TGTGCCAGCACCCACACCCGCTCCTACAATGAGCAGTTCTTC	CASTHTRSYNEQFF
.	TRBV7-2	TRBJ1-1	TRBD1	TGTGCCAGCTCCGACAGGGGGAGTCGCACTGAAGCTTTCTTT	CASSDRGSRTEAFF
few	TRBV7-8	TRBJ2-7	.	TGTGCCAGCAGCCCCAGACAGAGCGAGCAGTACTTC	CASSPRQSEQYF
once	TRBV7-2	TRBJ2-7	TRBD2	TGTGCCAGCAGCTTTAGCGGGAGGCCGGGTTGGGCCGAGCAGTACTTC	CASSFSGRPGWAEQYF
.	TRBV13	TRBJ2-7	.	TGTGCCAGCAGCCAGGGACTCTTCTACGAGCAGTACTTC	CASSQGLFYEQYF
.	TRBV12-3/TRBV12-4	TRBJ1-5	.	TGTGCCAGCAGCTTTACCATGGATCAGCCCCAGCATTTT	CASSFTMDQPQHF
.	TRBV29-1	TRBJ1-2	.	TGCAGCGTTGGATCAGGGAGCTATGGCTACACCTTC	CSVGSGSYGYTF
.	TRBV20-1	TRBJ1-1	.	TGCAGTGCTCCAGGGGTGTTTACTGAAGCTTTCTTT	CSAPGVFTEAFF
.	TRBV29-1	TRBJ2-6	.	TGCAGCGTTGTAGGGGGGAGTGGGGCCAACGTCCTGACTTTC	CSVVGGSGANVLTF
.	TRBV5-1	TRBJ1-2	.	TGCGCCAGCAGCTTGGATCCCCTTCGGGACGATGGCTACACCTTC	CASSLDPLRDDGYTF
.	TRBV7-2	TRBJ2-1	TRBD2	TGTGCCAGCAGCTTAGATGGGACTAGCGGTTGGCAGTTCTTC	CASSLDGTSGWQFF
.	TRBV3-1	TRBJ2-5	.	TGTGCCAGCAGCGCAGGACCTGCTCGAGAGACCCAGTACTTC	CASSAGPARETQYF
.	TRBV7-3	TRBJ1-2	TRBD1	TGTGCCAGCAGCCCGGACAGGAACTATGGCTACACCTTC	CASSPDRNYGYTF
.	TRBV13	TRBJ2-7	.	TGTGCCAGCAGTCGGAATTACGAGCAGTACTTC	CASSRNYEQYF
.	TRBV28	TRBJ1-5	TRBD1	TGTGCCAGCCTAGAGGGGGCCCATCAGCCCCAGCATTTT	CASLEGAHQPQHF
once	TRBV19	TRBJ1-5	.	TGTGCCAGTAGTCCCAACGGAAATCAGCCCCAGCATTTT	CASSPNGNQPQHF
.	TRBV28	TRBJ1-2	.	TGTGCCAGCAGTCAGGGGACACCCTATGGCTACACCTTC	CASSQGTPYGYTF
.	TRBV6-5	TRBJ2-4	TRBD1	TGTACAACTACGACAGGGGCGGCCAAAAACATTCAGTACTTC	CTTTTGAAKNIQYF
.	TRBV2	TRBJ1-1	.	TGTGCCAGCAGTGAAGATTCCGGGAGAGGTACTGAAGCTTTCTTT	CASSEDSGRGTEAFF
once	TRBV7-2	TRBJ1-1	.	TGTGCCAGCAGCTTAGTCCCGGGGGCCTTGAACACTGAAGCTTTCTTT	CASSLVPGALNTEAFF
.	TRBV11-3	TRBJ2-3	.	TGTGCCAGCAGCTTAAACATTCCCACAGATACGCAGTATTTT	CASSLNIPTDTQYF
.	TRBV30	TRBJ1-2	.	TGTGCCTGGAGTCCTCAGAGGTGGAACTATGGCTACACCTTC	CAWSPQRWNYGYTF
.	TRBV28	TRBJ2-7	.	TGTGCCAGCCGACGACAGATCGGCATCTACGAGCAGTACTTC	CASRRQIGIYEQYF
.	TRBV7-9	TRBJ1-1	.	TGTGCCAGCACAGTGATCGCTTTCTTT	CASTVIAFF
.	TRBV5-1	TRBJ2-7	.	TGCGCCAGCAGCCCTCCGGGGAACGAGCAGTACTTC	CASSPPGNEQYF
.	TRBV18	TRBJ2-7	.	TGTGCCAGCTCACCACCGTCACAGCGCGCCTCAGAGGTTGGGCAGTACTTC	CASSPPSQRASEVGQYF
once	TRBV13	TRBJ2-5	TRBD1	TGTGCCAGCAGCGTCCAGTGGACAGGGCGGCAAGAGACCCAGTACTTC	CASSVQWTGRQETQYF
.	TRBV4-2	TRBJ1-4	.	TGTGCCAGCAGCCAAGAAGGGGGTAAAGAAAAACTGTTTTTT	CASSQEGGKEKLFF
.	TRBV7-9	TRBJ2-7	.	TGTGCCAGCAGCCCAGGGTACCACCACGAGCAGTACTTC	CASSPGYHHEQYF
.	TRBV20-1	TRBJ2-7	.	TGCAGTGCTAGAGATAGGCAGGGAGTCTACGAGCAGTACTTC	CSARDRQGVYEQYF
few	TRBV6-2/TRBV6-3	TRBJ2-3	.	TGTGCCAGCAGTAAAGGGGGGGGCACAGATACGCAGTATTTT	CASSKGGGTDTQYF
.	TRBV28	TRBJ2-3	.	TGTGCCAGCCGGAGAATGGGATTCACAGATACGCAGTATTTT	CASRRMGFTDTQYF
.	TRBV28	TRBJ2-5	.	TGTGCCAGCAGGGGTGGGGCCCAAGAGACCCAGTACTTC	CASRGGAQETQYF
.	TRBV30	TRBJ1-5	TRBD1	TGTGCCTGGACCACGGGACAGTTCAATCAGCCCCAGCATTTT	CAWTTGQFNQPQHF
.	TRBV19	TRBJ2-1	.	TGTGCCAGTAGCTTTCGAAGGGACAATGAGCAGTTCTTC	CASSFRRDNEQFF
.	TRBV20-1	TRBJ1-6	.	TGCAGTGCTAGCCACAGGGCACGTTCACCCCTCCACTTT	CSASHRARSPLHF
.	TRBV5-4	TRBJ2-7	.	TGTGCCAGCAGCTTGTGGACTCGATCTTACGAGCAGTACTTC	CASSLWTRSYEQYF
once	TRBV29-1	TRBJ2-5	TRBD1	TGCAGCACCTCCCCAGGGGGCGTTGGAGAGACCCAGTACTTC	CSTSPGGVGETQYF